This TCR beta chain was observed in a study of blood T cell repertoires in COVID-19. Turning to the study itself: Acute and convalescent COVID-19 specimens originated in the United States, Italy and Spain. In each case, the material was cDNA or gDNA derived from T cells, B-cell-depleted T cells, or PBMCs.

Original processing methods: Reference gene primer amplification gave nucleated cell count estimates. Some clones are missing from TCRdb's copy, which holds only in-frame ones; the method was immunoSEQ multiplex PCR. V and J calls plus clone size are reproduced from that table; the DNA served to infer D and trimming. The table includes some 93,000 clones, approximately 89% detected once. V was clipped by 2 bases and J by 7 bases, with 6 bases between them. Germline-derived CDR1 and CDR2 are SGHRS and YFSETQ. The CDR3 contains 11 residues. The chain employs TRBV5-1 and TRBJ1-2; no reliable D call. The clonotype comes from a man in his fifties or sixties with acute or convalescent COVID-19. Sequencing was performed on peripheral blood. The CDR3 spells CASSFGVGYTF. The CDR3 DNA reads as TGCGCCAGCAGCTTCGGAGTTGGCTACACCTTC.